A selection of T cell receptor beta chains follows, all from one sample in a study of OX40 agonist ivuxolimab in advanced cancers. Profiling relied on immunoSEQ multiplex PCR, and the TCRdb table lists in-frame clones only, not all of them. The repertoire includes more than 55,000 clones, 60% to 85% of them detected once, and roughly a tenth sits in the top ten. The material sequenced was CD4+ or CD8+ T cells sorted from blood, taken in a trial of the OX40 agonist ivuxolimab. The receptor set was obtained from an adult with an advanced solid tumor such as melanoma, head and neck, liver or kidney cancer. Each CDR3 is given with its conserved first and last residue. The D gene is left open where the match is weak. A clone size is listed for some rows: how often the clone was seen (once, few, many), or a class if it is expanded.

J: TRBJ2-3; D: TRBD2; size: .; V: TRBV2; DNA: TGTGCCAGCACCCGACTAGCGTTTACTAGCACAGATACGCAGTATTTT; CDR3: CASTRLAFTSTDTQYF
J: TRBJ2-7; D: TRBD2; size: medium-sized; V: TRBV10-3; DNA: TGTGCCATCTCCGCGGGGGGCCAGACGGCCGAGCAGTACTTC; CDR3: CAISAGGQTAEQYF
J: TRBJ2-5; D: .; size: .; V: TRBV9; DNA: TGTGCCAGCAGCGTAGGAGGGCCCCAAGAGACCCAGTACTTC; CDR3: CASSVGGPQETQYF
J: TRBJ2-1; D: TRBD1; size: .; V: TRBV14; DNA: TGTGCCAGCAGCCAACCCGGGACAGGGTACAATGAGCAGTTCTTC; CDR3: CASSQPGTGYNEQFF
J: TRBJ2-2; D: TRBD1; size: .; V: TRBV18; DNA: TGTGCCAGCTCAGCCACACAGGGGAAGAACACCGGGGAGCTGTTTTTT; CDR3: CASSATQGKNTGELFF
J: TRBJ1-4; D: TRBD1; size: .; V: TRBV27; DNA: TGTGCCAGCAGTTGGGGACAGGACGTGGGAAAACTGTTTTTT; CDR3: CASSWGQDVGKLFF
J: TRBJ2-3; D: TRBD2; size: .; V: TRBV2; DNA: TGTGCCAGCAGTGCGGGACTAGCGGTCTCTAGCACAGATACGCAGTATTTT; CDR3: CASSAGLAVSSTDTQYF
J: TRBJ1-2; D: TRBD1; size: medium-sized; V: TRBV5-6; DNA: TGTGCCAGCAGCCTGGGGACAGTCTACTATGGCTACACCTTC; CDR3: CASSLGTVYYGYTF
J: TRBJ2-1; D: TRBD2; size: .; V: TRBV19; DNA: TGTGCCAGTAGCGTCACCGGGACTAGTTCCTACAATGAGCAGTTCTTC; CDR3: CASSVTGTSSYNEQFF
J: TRBJ1-2; D: TRBD1; size: .; V: TRBV2; DNA: TGTGCCAGCAGTGACGAGGGGGCCTATGGCTACACCTTC; CDR3: CASSDEGAYGYTF
J: TRBJ1-2; D: TRBD1; size: .; V: TRBV7-9; DNA: TGTGCCAGCAGCAAAGGGGGACAGGGGGCGAATGGCTACACCTTC; CDR3: CASSKGGQGANGYTF
J: TRBJ2-5; D: .; size: few; V: TRBV28; DNA: TGTGCCAGCAGCTGGGAGGTGGGGACCCAGTACTTC; CDR3: CASSWEVGTQYF
J: TRBJ2-5; D: TRBD2; size: .; V: TRBV29-1; DNA: TGCAGCGTTGAAGGTGGGGTAGCGGGAGGGCCAGGGGAGACCCAGTACTTC; CDR3: CSVEGGVAGGPGETQYF
J: TRBJ2-1; D: TRBD1; size: .; V: TRBV27; DNA: TGTGCCAGCAGTCGGGACAGTATCTCCTACAATGAGCAGTTCTTC; CDR3: CASSRDSISYNEQFF
J: TRBJ2-2; D: .; size: .; V: TRBV9; DNA: TGTGCCAGCAGCCCGGAAGGGGAATCGAACACCGGGGAGCTGTTTTTT; CDR3: CASSPEGESNTGELFF
J: TRBJ2-7; D: .; size: .; V: TRBV19; DNA: TGTGCCAGTAGTATAGGGACCACCCGGGACTTCCCCTACGAGCAGTACTTC; CDR3: CASSIGTTRDFPYEQYF
J: TRBJ1-5; D: .; size: .; V: TRBV2; DNA: TGTGCCAGCAGGGCTTCCCGCGTAGAGACGGAGAGTCACAATCAGCCCCAGCATTTT; CDR3: CASRASRVETESHNQPQHF
J: TRBJ1-5; D: .; size: few; V: TRBV4-1; DNA: TGCGCCAGCAGCCCCCGACAGAGGGGATCTAATCAGCCCCAGCATTTT; CDR3: CASSPRQRGSNQPQHF
J: TRBJ1-5; D: .; size: .; V: TRBV30; DNA: TGTGCCTGGAGTGGAGATAGCAATCAGCCCCAGCATTTT; CDR3: CAWSGDSNQPQHF
J: TRBJ1-1; D: .; size: .; V: TRBV7-3; DNA: TGTGCCAGCAGCACCCGGACAGAGTTGAACACTGAAGCTTTCTTT; CDR3: CASSTRTELNTEAFF
J: TRBJ2-7; D: .; size: once; V: TRBV7-3; DNA: TGTGCCAGCAGCTTCTTGCGCTCCTACGAGCAGTACTTC; CDR3: CASSFLRSYEQYF
J: TRBJ2-1; D: .; size: once; V: TRBV27; DNA: TGTGCCAGCAGCCAATACAATGAGCAGTTCTTC; CDR3: CASSQYNEQFF
J: TRBJ1-2; D: .; size: few; V: TRBV6-5; DNA: TGTGCCAGCAGTTTACAGAGACCGAGGGATGGCTACACCTTC; CDR3: CASSLQRPRDGYTF
J: TRBJ2-5; D: .; size: .; V: TRBV12-2; DNA: TGTGCAAGTCGCCCCCCAGGGGCGGGGGGGCCCTCGGGTGAGACCCAGTACTTC; CDR3: CASRPPGAGGPSGETQYF
J: TRBJ2-5; D: .; size: .; V: TRBV5-1; DNA: TGCGCCAGCAGCTTAATGGCCGGACACCAAGAGACCCAGTACTTC; CDR3: CASSLMAGHQETQYF
J: TRBJ1-2; D: TRBD1; size: .; V: TRBV5-8; DNA: TGTGCCAGCAGCACCGGACAGGGTCGGCATGGCTACACCTTC; CDR3: CASSTGQGRHGYTF
J: TRBJ1-4; D: .; size: many; V: TRBV27; DNA: TGTGCCAGCAGTTTAGAATCGGCGGACGAAAAACTGTTTTTT; CDR3: CASSLESADEKLFF
J: TRBJ1-3; D: .; size: .; V: TRBV7-2; DNA: TGTGCCAGCAGCTTATTAACGGGGTTTGAGAGGGGAAACACCATATATTTT; CDR3: CASSLLTGFERGNTIYF
J: TRBJ2-1; D: TRBD2; size: once; V: TRBV2; DNA: TGTGCCAGCAGTGCCAAAAGCGGGAGCTCCTACAATGAGCAGTTCTTC; CDR3: CASSAKSGSSYNEQFF
J: TRBJ1-6; D: .; size: .; V: TRBV6-6; DNA: TGTGCCAGCAGTTTAGGGGATAGCTCCTATAATTCACCCCTCCACTTT; CDR3: CASSLGDSSYNSPLHF
J: TRBJ2-7; D: .; size: .; V: TRBV19; DNA: TGTGCCAGTAGTATCGGGGTGGGGGCCCGATTCGAGCAGTACTTC; CDR3: CASSIGVGARFEQYF
J: TRBJ1-1; D: TRBD1; size: .; V: TRBV7-9; DNA: TGTGCCAGCAGCAACCGGGACAGGGGATCTGAAGCTTTCTTT; CDR3: CASSNRDRGSEAFF
J: TRBJ2-2; D: TRBD1; size: .; V: TRBV5-4; DNA: TGTGCCAGCGCTCCGACAGGGATTAACACCGGGGAGCTGTTTTTT; CDR3: CASAPTGINTGELFF
J: TRBJ1-3; D: .; size: .; V: TRBV19; DNA: TGTGCCAGTAGTATGTACCAGAGCTCTGGAAACACCATATATTTT; CDR3: CASSMYQSSGNTIYF
J: TRBJ2-1; D: TRBD2; size: .; V: TRBV2; DNA: TGTGCCAGCAGGATTAGCGGGGGTCCGTTCTTC; CDR3: CASRISGGPFF
J: TRBJ2-5; D: .; size: .; V: TRBV7-2; DNA: TGTGCCAGCAGCTATATCTACCAAGAGACCCAGTACTTC; CDR3: CASSYIYQETQYF
J: TRBJ2-7; D: .; size: .; V: TRBV9; DNA: TGTGCCAGCAGCCCCAGTAGCGGCTCCTACGAGCAGTACTTC; CDR3: CASSPSSGSYEQYF
J: TRBJ1-1; D: TRBD1; size: .; V: TRBV10-3; DNA: TGTGCCATCAGCTCGGGACAGGGGCATAACACTGAAGCTTTCTTT; CDR3: CAISSGQGHNTEAFF
J: TRBJ2-7; D: .; size: .; V: TRBV7-6; DNA: TGTGCCAGCAGCTTCTTCGCGAGCTCCTACGAGCAGTACTTC; CDR3: CASSFFASSYEQYF
J: TRBJ2-6; D: .; size: once; V: TRBV27; DNA: TGTGCCAGCAGTTTGAACGCCTACCGTCGATCTGGGGCCAACGTCCTGACTTTC; CDR3: CASSLNAYRRSGANVLTF